The 14 T cell receptor beta chains below come from one sample, sequenced in a study of beta chain features in type 1 diabetes. Every bit of the isolated RNA underwent reverse transcription, so sequencing read expressed TCRB transcripts. TCRdb keeps only in-frame clones here, not all; method: immunoSEQ multiplex PCR. The data hold about 230,000 clones, with around 9.6% observed a single time. Sequenced input: naive CD4+ T cells from blood. These receptors were collected from a woman aged 18-30 years in good health.

The genes are TRBV5-1 and TRBJ2-7; D unresolved. The length of the CDR3 is 13 residues. Germline V CDR1 and CDR2: SGHRS, YFSETQ. V was pared by 3 bases and J by 6 bases, with 13 bases between. CDR3 amino acids: CASSSPGGVEQYF. CDR3 DNA: TGCGCCAGCAGCTCCCCGGGTGGCGTCGAGCAGTACTTC.

This clone was seen many times. CDR3 protein: CASSLVQPYEQYF. The CDR3 DNA reads as TGTGCCAGCAGCTTAGTACAGCCCTACGAGCAGTACTTC. The V and J genes are TRBV7-2 and TRBJ2-7; D unresolved. The ends were cut back, 1 base at V and 2 bases at J, with 6 bases in the middle. Looked up from germline, CDR1 is SGHTA and CDR2 is FQGNSA. This CDR3 contains 13 residues. The variable domain in full, with the rest retrieved from reference TRBV7-2 and TRBJ2-7, is GAGVSQSPSNKVTEKGKDVELRCDPISGHTALYWYRQSLGQGLEFLIYFQGNSAPDKSGLPSDRFSAERTGGSVSTLTIQRTQQEDSAVYLCASSLVQPYEQYFGPGTRLTVT.

This clone was recorded a few times. The rearrangement joins TRBV27 to TRBJ1-5; D gene ambiguous. The V and J ends lost 5 bases and 0 bases respectively, with 8 bases between them. The CDR3 runs 14 residues. In germline, CDR1 is MNHEY, CDR2 SMNVEV (reference sequence). This CDR3 reads CASSPSVSNQPQHF. The CDR3 DNA reads as TGTGCCAGCAGTCCATCAGTTAGCAATCAGCCCCAGCATTTT.

The chain couples TRBV7-6 to TRBJ2-3; a possible D gene is TRBD2 (6 bases). From germline, CDR1 is SGHVS and CDR2 FNYEAQ. The CDR3 length is 15 residues. Trimming removed 0 bases at V and 1 base at J, with 8 bases between. The CDR3: CASSLAWGGTDTQYF. As DNA, the CDR3 is TGTGCCAGCAGCTTAGCGTGGGGGGGCACAGATACGCAGTATTTT.

This chain joins TRBV5-1 and TRBJ2-5; no definite D call. V lost 4 bases, J lost 7 bases, and 8 bases lay in between. CDR3 length equals 11 residues. Germline-derived CDR1 and CDR2 are SGHRS and YFSETQ. The CDR3 region is CASSALGTQYF. The DNA of the CDR3 is TGCGCCAGCAGCGCCCTCGGGACCCAGTACTTC.

The V gene is TRBV6-5, the J gene TRBJ1-3, with TRBD1 matching over 7 bases. From germline, CDR1 is MNHEY and CDR2 SVGAGI. Losses at the gene ends were 4 bases for V and 0 bases for J; bases not matched to a gene: 3. The length of the CDR3 is 15 residues. Here the CDR3 reads CASSSQGRSGNTIYF. The CDR3 region has the DNA TGTGCCAGCAGTTCACAGGGGCGCTCTGGAAACACCATATATTTT.

This clone was counted a few times. The chain joins TRBV5-4 to TRBJ2-3; D might be TRBD1 (5 bases). V was cut by 5 bases and J by 5 bases, with 21 bases left in between. The CDR3 sequence is 16 residues long. Germline lookup yields CDR1 SGHNT and CDR2 YYREEE (reference sequence). CDR3 residues: CASSTDTRGSVDTQYF. CDR3 sequence (DNA): TGTGCCAGCAGTACGGACACGAGAGGTAGTGTAGATACGCAGTATTTT.

This clone was counted between two and nine times. This chain links TRBV18 with TRBJ1-2; 10 nucleotides align to TRBD1. There are 16 residues in the CDR3. Germline V gives CDR1 KGHSH, CDR2 LQKENI. V gave up 3 bases and J gave up 6 bases; unmatched junction bases: 10. CDR3 amino acids: CASSPPGRQGANGYTF. The CDR3 region has the DNA TGTGCCAGCTCACCCCCCGGTAGACAGGGGGCCAATGGCTACACCTTC. Variable domain in full (rest from reference TRBV18 and TRBJ1-2): NAGVMQNPRHLVRRRGQEARLRCSPMKGHSHVYWYRQLPEEGLKFMVYLQKENIIDESGMPKERFSAEFPKEGPSILRIQQVVRGDSAAYFCASSPPGRQGANGYTFGSGTRLTVV.

The chain employs TRBV4-1 and TRBJ2-5; D uncertain. CDR1 and CDR2 from the germline V gene are MGHRA and YSYEKL. The ends were cut back, 1 base at V and 2 bases at J, with 11 bases in the middle. This CDR3 contains 15 residues. The CDR3 DNA sequence: TGCGCCAGCAGCCAAGGAATCTCCAGACAAGAGACCCAGTACTTC. As protein: CASSQGISRQETQYF.

V is TRBV4-1 and J is TRBJ1-1, with D perhaps matching TRBD1 (5 bases). The CDR3 spans 15 residues. CDR1 and CDR2 (germline): MGHRA, YSYEKL. The ends were cut back, 1 base at V and 11 bases at J, with 20 bases in the middle. CDR3 sequence reads: CASSQGRQGDLPAFF. The CDR3 DNA sequence: TGCGCCAGCAGCCAAGGTCGACAAGGGGATTTGCCTGCTTTCTTT.

The rearrangement uses TRBV14 and TRBJ2-1; 12 bases map to TRBD2. The length of the CDR3 is 18 residues. V lost 4 bases, J lost 2 bases, and 9 bases stayed unmatched. CDR1 and CDR2 from the germline V gene are SGHDN and FVKESK. CDR3 sequence (DNA): TGTGCCAGCAGCCCGTCGCGACTAGCGGGAGTCGCCTACAATGAGCAGTTCTTC. Protein sequence: CASSPSRLAGVAYNEQFF.

V usage is TRBV6-1 and J usage is TRBJ2-5; D gene uncertain. Germline V CDR1 and CDR2: MNHNS, SASEGT. CDR3 length: 14 amino acids. Trimming removed 3 bases at V and 2 bases at J, with 10 bases between. CDR3: CASSDGRQQETQYF. CDR3 DNA sequence: TGTGCCAGCAGTGACGGCAGGCAACAAGAGACCCAGTACTTC.

A word on this clone: Its ends do not fully match the called genes, so a read error is possible. Other nucleotide sequences from this sample produce the same CDR3. The gene calls are TRBV30 and TRBJ2-5, with a possible D match to TRBD2 (5 bases). The germline V gene has CDR1 GTSNPN and CDR2 SVGIG (reference sequence). CDR3 size: 13 residues. This CDR3 is CASFLANQETQYF. Here the CDR3 DNA reads TGTGCCTCGTTCTTAGCGAACCAAGAGACCCAATACTTC.

This clone was observed a few times. This rearrangement joins TRBV7-2 to TRBJ2-1; D uncertain. With 1 base removed from V and 4 bases from J, the gap between germline ends came to 11 bases. Germline CDR1 and CDR2: SGHTA and FQGNSA. This CDR3 is 15 amino acids long. CDR3 DNA sequence: TGTGCCAGCAGCTTAGTAGAGACTCTGTACAATGAGCAGTTCTTC. This sequence encodes CASSLVETLYNEQFF.